The entry that follows covers one TCR beta chain sequence. In this sample, this clone turned up once. There is no known antigen for this receptor. Base qualities are not recorded, but no much larger clone differs from it by a single base. TCR CDR3 regions were amplified from genomic DNA by multiplex PCR using the deep immunoSEQ assay. For each cell subset, the extracted genomic DNA was distributed evenly across all wells of several immunoSEQ 96-well plates, and each plate served as one replicate. For sorted subsets, approximately 210 ng genomic DNA, equal to tens of thousands of T cell genomes, was loaded into each replicate PCR. Purified libraries were quantified with a Qubit 3.0 fluorometer, sized on a Bioanalyzer 2100, and re-quantified with the KAPA Library Quantification kit. Every immunoSEQ 96-well plate was sequenced on a dedicated single-read 150-cycle Illumina NextSeq 550 flow cell. Per the original workflow: Because the immunoSEQ output included only junctional sequences and no quality scores, the filtering could not be the same as the filtering used for full-length reads. To assign V/J genes and CDR3, sequences were annotated against IMGT germline references using PyIR, a Python wrapper for IgBLAST v1.9. Reads with weak V/J assignments (E-value above 1e-6), missing CDR3, stop codons, out-of-frame junctions, or ambiguous translated residues were removed. V3J clonotypes were defined as sequences sharing an identical inferred V gene, J gene, and CDR3 amino acid sequence. Percentage overlap between repertoires was computed as shared unique clonotypes divided by the size of the smaller repertoire. Richness of each repertoire was evaluated using RTK rarefaction, the Chao1 estimator, and Recon v2.1 estimates of unobserved clonotypes. OLGA was used to compute generation probabilities for all TCRbeta clonotypes that the gDNA method yielded from a handful of donors. What TCRdb holds here is the immuneACCESS table cut down to in-frame rearrangements. Part of the clones is not present; checked against another copy, under half of the missing clones reflect an unresolved V gene, and the others are unexplained. That table gives V, J and clone size, and the DNA gave D and trimming. This sample holds some 1,600,000 clones; nearly 99% were observed only once. The top ten clonotypes cover approximately 0.45% of the sample.

The donors were healthy, HIV-negative adults with no recently reported acute infections or vaccinations. Every donor was a Caucasian adult residing in Nashville, Tennessee, USA. CD4+ T cells were enriched by magnetic negative selection; naive cells were then positively selected on CD45RA, and the negative fraction formed the memory subset. After blood collection by leukapheresis, PBMCs were isolated using Ficoll-Histopaque density gradient centrifugation and then cryopreserved in the vapor phase of liquid nitrogen. Analytical flow cytometry was used to check the purity and quantity of every magnetically sorted T cell population. From each sorted fraction, genomic DNA was isolated and quantified by UV absorbance on a Nanodrop 2000c. The data were taken from a study of shared clonotypes between healthy human individuals (dated by TCRdb to 2018 to 2020). General notes on the study: The cohort comprised a couple of women and three men aged 18 to 49 years. Leukapheresis yielded between about 0.85 and 10 billion PBMCs per donor. Per donor, three plates each were used for CD4 naive and CD4 memory, two for CD8 naive, and one for CD8 memory. Blood TCR repertoires of about five healthy adults were deeply sequenced to estimate repertoire size and the extent of clonotype sharing between individuals. To increase sequencing depth and limit assay-specific biases, different laboratories used diverse techniques to prepare libraries and sequence TCR repertoires.

The paper as a whole reports these results and caveats: Sampling was restricted to blood, and TCR repertoires in tissue are likely to differ from TCR repertoires in blood. Because the study included only a small number of donors, the genetic and exposure-history diversity represented was limited. Higher generation probabilities were observed for clonotypes shared by all four sorted-subset donors than for non-shared clonotypes. Larger estimated clonotype richness was generally found for naive subsets than for memory subsets. Rarefaction of sorted-subset datasets indicated incomplete sequencing despite the large sequencing depth. Sharing across a few donors was observed for around 4.8% of naive CD4, around 3.5% of naive CD8, over 2% of memory CD4, and about 0.39% of memory CD8 clonotypes. Pairwise subsampling led to the expectation that sequencing depth would affect the degree of clonotype sharing among donors.

In the germline V gene, CDR1 corresponds to SGDLS and CDR2 to YYNGEE. The CDR3 holds 14 amino acids from the cysteine to the phenylalanine. Only the CDR3 part of the read is kept: 42 bases, read in frame from the first base. The junction carries 9 bases between V and J, which are trimmed by 1 base and 1 base respectively. The origin of this receptor is a young man in good health. The chain is made from TRBV9 and TRBJ2-7; the D gene lacks a confident call. The sample was naive CD4+ T cells sorted from blood. This specimen's cell subset or site label, interpreted: CD45RA+ positively selected. The DNA reads TGTGCCAGCAGCGTACAGTCGGTATCCTACGAGCAGTACTTC. The resulting protein is CASSVQSVSYEQYF.